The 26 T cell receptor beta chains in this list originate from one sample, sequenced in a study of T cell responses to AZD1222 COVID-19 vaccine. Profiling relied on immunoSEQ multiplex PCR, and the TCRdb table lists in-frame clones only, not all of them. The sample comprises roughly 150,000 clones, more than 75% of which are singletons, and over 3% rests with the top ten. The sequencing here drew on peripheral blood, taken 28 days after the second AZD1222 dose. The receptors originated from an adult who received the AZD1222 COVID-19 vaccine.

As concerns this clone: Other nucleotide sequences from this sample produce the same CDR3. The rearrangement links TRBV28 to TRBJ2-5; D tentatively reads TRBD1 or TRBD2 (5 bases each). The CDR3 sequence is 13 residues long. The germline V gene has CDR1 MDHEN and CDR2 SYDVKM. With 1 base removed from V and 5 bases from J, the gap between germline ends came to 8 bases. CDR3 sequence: CASSLSGRETQYF. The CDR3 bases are TGTGCCAGCAGTTTATCGGGGCGGGAGACCCAGTACTTC.

Here the CDR3 reads CASGGGAGHEQYF. Written as DNA, the CDR3 is TGCGCCAGCGGAGGAGGTGCTGGCCACGAGCAGTACTTC. V gene TRBV10-2 combines with J gene TRBJ2-7; D is perhaps TRBD2 (5 bases). Germline CDR1 is WSHSY and CDR2 is SAAADI. The CDR3 extends over 13 amino acids. The V end lost 8 bases, the J end lost 5 bases, and 16 bases lay between the germline ends.

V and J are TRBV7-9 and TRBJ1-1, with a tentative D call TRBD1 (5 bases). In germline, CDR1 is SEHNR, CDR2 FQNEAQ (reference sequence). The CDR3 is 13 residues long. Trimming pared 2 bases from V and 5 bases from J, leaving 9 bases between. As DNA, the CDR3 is TGTGCCAGCAGCTTATCCAGGGAGACTGAAGCTTTCTTT. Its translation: CASSLSRETEAFF.

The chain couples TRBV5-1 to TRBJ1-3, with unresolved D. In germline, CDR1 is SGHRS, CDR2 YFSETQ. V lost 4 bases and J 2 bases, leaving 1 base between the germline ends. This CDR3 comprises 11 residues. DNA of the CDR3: TGCGCCAGCAGCCCTGGAAACACCATATATTTT. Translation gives CASSPGNTIYF.

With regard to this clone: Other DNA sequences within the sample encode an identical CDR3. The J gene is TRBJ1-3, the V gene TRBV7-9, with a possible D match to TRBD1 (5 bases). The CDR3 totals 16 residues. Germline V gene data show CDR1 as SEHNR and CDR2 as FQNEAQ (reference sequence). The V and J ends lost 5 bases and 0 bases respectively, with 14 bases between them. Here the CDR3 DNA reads TGTGCCAGCAGCCCGAGGGACCGCCACTCTGGAAACACCATATATTTT. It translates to CASSPRDRHSGNTIYF.

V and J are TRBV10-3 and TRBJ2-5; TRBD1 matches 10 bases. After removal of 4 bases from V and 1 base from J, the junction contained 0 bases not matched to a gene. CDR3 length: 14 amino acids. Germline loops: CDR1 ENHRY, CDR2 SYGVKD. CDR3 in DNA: TGTGCCATCAGTGGGACAGGGGGCCAAGAGACCCAGTACTTC. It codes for CAISGTGGQETQYF.

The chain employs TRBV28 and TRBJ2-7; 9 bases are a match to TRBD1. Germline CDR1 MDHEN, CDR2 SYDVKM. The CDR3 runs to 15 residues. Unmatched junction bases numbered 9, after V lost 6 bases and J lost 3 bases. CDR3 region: CASSISGTGNYEQYF. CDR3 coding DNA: TGTGCCAGCAGCATTTCCGGGACAGGGAACTACGAGCAGTACTTC. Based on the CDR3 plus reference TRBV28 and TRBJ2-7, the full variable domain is DVKVTQSSRYLVKRTGEKVFLECVQDMDHENMFWYRQDPGLGLRLIYFSYDVKMKEKGDIPEGYSVSREKKERFSLILESASTNQTSMYLCASSISGTGNYEQYFGPGTRLTVT.

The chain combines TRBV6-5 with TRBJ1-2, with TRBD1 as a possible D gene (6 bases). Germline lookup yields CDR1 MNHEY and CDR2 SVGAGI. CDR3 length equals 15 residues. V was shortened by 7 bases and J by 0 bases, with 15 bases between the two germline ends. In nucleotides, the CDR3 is TGTGCCAGCAAGGGGCCAGGGGTAGCTAACTATGGCTACACCTTC. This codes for CASKGPGVANYGYTF.

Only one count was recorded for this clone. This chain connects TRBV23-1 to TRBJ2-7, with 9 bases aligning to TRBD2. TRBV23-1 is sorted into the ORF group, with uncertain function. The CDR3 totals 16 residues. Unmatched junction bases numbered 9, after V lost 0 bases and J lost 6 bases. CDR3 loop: CASSQSFSGRGLEQYF. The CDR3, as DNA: TGCGCCAGCAGTCAATCTTTTAGCGGGAGAGGACTCGAGCAGTACTTC.

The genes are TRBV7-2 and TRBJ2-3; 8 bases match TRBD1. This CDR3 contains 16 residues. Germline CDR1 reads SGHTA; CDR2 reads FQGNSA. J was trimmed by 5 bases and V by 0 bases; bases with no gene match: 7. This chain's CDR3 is CASSLALKDREDTQYF. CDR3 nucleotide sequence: TGTGCCAGCAGCTTAGCGTTAAAGGACAGGGAAGATACGCAGTATTTT. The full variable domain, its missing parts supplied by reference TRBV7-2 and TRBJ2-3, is GAGVSQSPSNKVTEKGKDVELRCDPISGHTALYWYRQSLGQGLEFLIYFQGNSAPDKSGLPSDRFSAERTGGSVSTLTIQRTQQEDSAVYLCASSLALKDREDTQYFGPGTRLTVL.

CDR3 amino acids: CASSSYFAGELFF. CDR3 sequence (DNA): TGTGCCAGCAGCTCCTATTTCGCCGGGGAGCTGTTTTTT. This chain uses TRBV7-3 with TRBJ2-2; the D is unclear. The CDR3 runs 13 residues. Germline V gives CDR1 SGHTA, CDR2 FQGTGA. V was pared by 4 bases and J by 6 bases, with 9 bases between.

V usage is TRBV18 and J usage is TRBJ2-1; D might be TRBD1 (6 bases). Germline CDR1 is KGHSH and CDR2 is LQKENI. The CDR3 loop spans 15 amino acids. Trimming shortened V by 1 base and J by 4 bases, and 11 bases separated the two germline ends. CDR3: CASSPQTGYYNEQFF. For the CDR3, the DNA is TGTGCCAGCTCACCACAGACAGGTTATTACAATGAGCAGTTCTTC. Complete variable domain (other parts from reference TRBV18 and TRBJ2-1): NAGVMQNPRHLVRRRGQEARLRCSPMKGHSHVYWYRQLPEEGLKFMVYLQKENIIDESGMPKERFSAEFPKEGPSILRIQQVVRGDSAAYFCASSPQTGYYNEQFFGPGTRLTVL.

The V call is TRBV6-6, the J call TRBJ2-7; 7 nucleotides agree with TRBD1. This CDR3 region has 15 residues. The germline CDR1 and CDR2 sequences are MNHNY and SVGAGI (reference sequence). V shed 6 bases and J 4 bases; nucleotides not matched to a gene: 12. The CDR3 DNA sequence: TGTGCCAGCAGGAACAGGGGTTTAGTGGAATACGAGCAGTACTTC. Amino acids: CASRNRGLVEYEQYF.

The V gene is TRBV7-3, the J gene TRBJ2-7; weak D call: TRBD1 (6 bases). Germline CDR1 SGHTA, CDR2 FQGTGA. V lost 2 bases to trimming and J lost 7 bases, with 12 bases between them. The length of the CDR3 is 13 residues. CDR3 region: CASSLGATGEQYF. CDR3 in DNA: TGTGCCAGCAGCTTAGGGGCGACAGGAGAGCAGTACTTC.

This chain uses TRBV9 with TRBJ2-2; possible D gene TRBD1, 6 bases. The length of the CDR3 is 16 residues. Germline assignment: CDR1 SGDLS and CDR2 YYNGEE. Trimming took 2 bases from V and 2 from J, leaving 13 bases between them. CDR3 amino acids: CASSVSTGRNTGELFF. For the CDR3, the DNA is TGTGCCAGCAGCGTCTCGACAGGTCGTAACACCGGGGAGCTGTTTTTT.

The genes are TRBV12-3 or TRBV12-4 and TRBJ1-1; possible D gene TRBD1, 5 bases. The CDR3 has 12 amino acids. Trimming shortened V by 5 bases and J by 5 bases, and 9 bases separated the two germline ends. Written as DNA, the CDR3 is TGTGCCAGCAGTCCAGGGCAAACTGAAGCTTTCTTT. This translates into CASSPGQTEAFF.

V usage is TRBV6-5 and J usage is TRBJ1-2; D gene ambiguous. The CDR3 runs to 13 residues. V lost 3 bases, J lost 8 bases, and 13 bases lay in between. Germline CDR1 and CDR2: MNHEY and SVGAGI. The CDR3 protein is CASSYYGFQGYTF. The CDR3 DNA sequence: TGTGCCAGCAGTTATTACGGGTTTCAAGGCTACACCTTC.

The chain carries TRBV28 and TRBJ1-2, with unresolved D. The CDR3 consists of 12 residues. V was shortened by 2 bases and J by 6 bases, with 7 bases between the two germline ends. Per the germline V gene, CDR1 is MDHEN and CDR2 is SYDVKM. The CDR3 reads CASSLREHGYTF. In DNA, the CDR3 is TGTGCCAGCAGTTTACGGGAACATGGCTACACCTTC.

DNA for the CDR3: TGTGCCAGCAGCCACGACCCTGGACGGGATACGCAGTATTTT. Protein product: CASSHDPGRDTQYF. The chain uses TRBV7-9 and TRBJ2-3; D uncertain. The V and J ends lost 5 bases and 6 bases respectively, with 15 bases between them. This CDR3 is 14 amino acids long. CDR1 and CDR2 from the germline V gene are SEHNR and FQNEAQ (reference sequence).

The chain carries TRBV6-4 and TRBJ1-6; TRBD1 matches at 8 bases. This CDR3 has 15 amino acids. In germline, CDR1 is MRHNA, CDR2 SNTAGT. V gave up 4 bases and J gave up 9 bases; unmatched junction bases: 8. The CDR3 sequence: CASSAETGASSPLHF. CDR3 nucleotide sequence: TGTGCCAGCAGTGCCGAGACAGGGGCCAGTTCACCCCTCCACTTT.

The CDR3 DNA reads as TGTGCCAGTAGGACCCGAGTATCTGAAGCTTTCTTT. This sequence encodes CASRTRVSEAFF. The rearrangement links TRBV28 to TRBJ1-1; D call uncertain. CDR1 and CDR2 from the germline V gene are MDHEN and SYDVKM. Trimming took off 9 bases at V and 6 bases at J, with 14 bases between the two ends. The CDR3 has 12 amino acids.

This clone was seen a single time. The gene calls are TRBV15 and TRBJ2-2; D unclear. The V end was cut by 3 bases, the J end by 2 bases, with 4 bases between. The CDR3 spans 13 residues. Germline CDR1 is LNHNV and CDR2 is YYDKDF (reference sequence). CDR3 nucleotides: TGTGCCACCAGCAGTCTAAACACCGGGGAGCTGTTTTTT. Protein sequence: CATSSLNTGELFF.

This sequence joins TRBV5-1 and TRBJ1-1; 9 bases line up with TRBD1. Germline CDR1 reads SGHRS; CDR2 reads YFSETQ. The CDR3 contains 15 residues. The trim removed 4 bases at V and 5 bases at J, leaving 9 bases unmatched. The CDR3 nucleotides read TGCGCCAGCAGCCCTGGACAGGGGTTAGGTACTGAAGCTTTCTTT. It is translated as CASSPGQGLGTEAFF.

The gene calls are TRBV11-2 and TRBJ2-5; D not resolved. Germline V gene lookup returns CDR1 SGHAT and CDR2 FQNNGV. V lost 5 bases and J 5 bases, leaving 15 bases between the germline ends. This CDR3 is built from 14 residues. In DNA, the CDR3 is TGTGCCAGCAGCCCCACGGGTGCCCAGGAGACCCAGTACTTC. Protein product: CASSPTGAQETQYF. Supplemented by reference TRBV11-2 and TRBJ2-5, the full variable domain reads EAGVAQSPRYKIIEKRQSVAFWCNPISGHATLYWYQQILGQGPKLLIQFQNNGVVDDSQLPKDRFSAERLKGVDSTLKIQPAKLEDSAVYLCASSPTGAQETQYFGPGTRLLVL.

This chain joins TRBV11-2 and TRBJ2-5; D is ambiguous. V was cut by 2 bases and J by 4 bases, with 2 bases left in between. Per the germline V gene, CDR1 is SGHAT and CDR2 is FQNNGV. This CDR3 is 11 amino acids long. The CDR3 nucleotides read TGTGCCAGCAGCTTATTAGAGACCCAGTACTTC. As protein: CASSLLETQYF.

DNA for the CDR3: TGTGCCTGGGTGGGAGCGGGGGACATCACAGATACGCAGTATTTT. This sequence encodes CAWVGAGDITDTQYF. The chain recombines TRBV30 with TRBJ2-3; 8 positions match TRBD2. The CDR3 is 15 amino acids. Germline V gene lookup returns CDR1 GTSNPN and CDR2 SVGIG (reference sequence). Trimming took 5 bases from V and 2 from J; bases not matched to a gene: 9.